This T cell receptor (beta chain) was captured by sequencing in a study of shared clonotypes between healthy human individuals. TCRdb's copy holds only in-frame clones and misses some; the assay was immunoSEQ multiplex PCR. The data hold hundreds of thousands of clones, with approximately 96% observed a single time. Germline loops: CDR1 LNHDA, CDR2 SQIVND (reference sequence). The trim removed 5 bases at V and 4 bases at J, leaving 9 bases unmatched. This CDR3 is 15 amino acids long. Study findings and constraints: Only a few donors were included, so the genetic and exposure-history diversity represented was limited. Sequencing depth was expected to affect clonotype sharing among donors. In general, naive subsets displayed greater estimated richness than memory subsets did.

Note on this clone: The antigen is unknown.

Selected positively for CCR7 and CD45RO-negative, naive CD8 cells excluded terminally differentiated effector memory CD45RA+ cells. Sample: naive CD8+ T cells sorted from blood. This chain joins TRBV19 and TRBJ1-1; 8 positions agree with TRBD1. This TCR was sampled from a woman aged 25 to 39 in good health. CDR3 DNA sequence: TGTGCCAGTAGTTTGGCGGACAGGGTGGTCACTGAAGCTTTCTTT. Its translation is CASSLADRVVTEAFF.